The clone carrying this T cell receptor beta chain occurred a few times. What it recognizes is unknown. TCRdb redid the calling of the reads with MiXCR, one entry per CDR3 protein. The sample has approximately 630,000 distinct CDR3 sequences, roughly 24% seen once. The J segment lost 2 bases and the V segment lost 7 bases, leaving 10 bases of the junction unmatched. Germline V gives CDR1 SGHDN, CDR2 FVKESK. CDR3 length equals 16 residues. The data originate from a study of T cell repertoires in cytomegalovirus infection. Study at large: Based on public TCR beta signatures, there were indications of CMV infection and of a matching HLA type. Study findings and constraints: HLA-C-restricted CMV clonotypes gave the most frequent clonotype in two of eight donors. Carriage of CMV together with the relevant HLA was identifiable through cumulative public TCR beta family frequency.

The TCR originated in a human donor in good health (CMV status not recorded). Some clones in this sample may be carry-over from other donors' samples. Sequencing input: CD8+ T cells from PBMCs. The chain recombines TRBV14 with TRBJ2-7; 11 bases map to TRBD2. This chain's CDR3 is CASTIIAGGPPYEQYV. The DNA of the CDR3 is TGTGCCAGCACGATAATAGCGGGGGGGCCGCCCTACGAGCAGTACGTC.